This T cell receptor beta chain was obtained from a study of cytomegalovirus exposure and HLA in healthy donors. Findings of the study overall: In the analysis, some V segments, TRBV6-2 and TRBV6-3 included, were excluded as indistinguishable. Reports indicate that TCR beta sequences accurately predicted the HLA-A and HLA-B alleles of most subjects.

The PCR had 60 Vbeta and 13 Jbeta primers. Sequenced by immunoSEQ multiplex PCR; TCRdb stores in-frame clones only, minus some. The table lists some 130,000 clones, 77% of them singletons. This clone was picked up a small number of times. What it recognizes is unknown. Germline CDR1 reads SGHDN; CDR2 reads FVKESK. The CDR3 is 18 residues long. The V and J ends lost 4 bases and 6 bases, in that order; junction bases with no gene match: 16. The material sequenced was PBMCs. V gene TRBV14 combines with J gene TRBJ2-1, with TRBD2 matching 9 bases. The TCR sequence derives from a male donor in good health and CMV-seropositive. The CDR3 sequence is CASSPTSFASGTFNEQFF. In DNA, the CDR3 is TGTGCCAGCAGCCCCACTTCTTTCGCTAGCGGGACTTTCAATGAGCAGTTCTTC.